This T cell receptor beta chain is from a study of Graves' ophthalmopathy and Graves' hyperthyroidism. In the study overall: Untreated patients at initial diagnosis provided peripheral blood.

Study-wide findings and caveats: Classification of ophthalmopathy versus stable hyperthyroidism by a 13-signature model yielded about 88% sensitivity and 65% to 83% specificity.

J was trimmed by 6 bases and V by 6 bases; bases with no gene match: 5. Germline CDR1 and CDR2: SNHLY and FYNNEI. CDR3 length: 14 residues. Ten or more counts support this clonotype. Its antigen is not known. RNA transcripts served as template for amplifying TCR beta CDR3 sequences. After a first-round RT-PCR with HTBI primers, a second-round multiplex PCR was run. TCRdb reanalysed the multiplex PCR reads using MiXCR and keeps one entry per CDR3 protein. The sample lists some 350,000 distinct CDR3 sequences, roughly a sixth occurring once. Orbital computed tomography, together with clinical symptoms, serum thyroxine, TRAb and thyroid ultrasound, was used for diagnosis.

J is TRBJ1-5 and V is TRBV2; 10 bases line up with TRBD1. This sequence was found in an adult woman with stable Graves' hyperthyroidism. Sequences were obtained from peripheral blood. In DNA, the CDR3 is TGTGCCAGCAGGCGACAGGGGGCACGTCAGCCCCAGCATTTT. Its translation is CASRRQGARQPQHF.